The source of this T cell receptor (beta chain) is a study of T cell changes during pregnancy in multiple sclerosis. Clones were read by immunoSEQ multiplex PCR, and TCRdb kept only the in-frame ones, dropping some. The sample holds 45,000 to 55,000 clones, more than 85% seen once. V shed 4 bases and J shed 7 bases, with 20 bases lying between them. CDR1 SGHTA and CDR2 FQGNSA come from the germline V gene. This CDR3 has 16 amino acids. This receptor was identified in a female donor with multiple sclerosis, enrolled in a pregnancy study. V usage is TRBV7-2 and J usage is TRBJ2-1, with D maybe TRBD1 (5 bases). Sequencing used peripheral blood, obtained in the third trimester of pregnancy. The CDR3, as DNA: TGTGCCAGCAGCTCGTCGGACGATCCAAAGGGGAATGAGCAGTTCTTC. This encodes CASSSSDDPKGNEQFF.